This TCR beta chain was captured by sequencing in a study of cytomegalovirus exposure and HLA in healthy donors. Primers: 60 Vbeta forward and 13 Jbeta reverse. The data were produced by immunoSEQ multiplex PCR, yet TCRdb's version contains in-frame clones alone and is incomplete. The repertoire holds 130,000 or so clones, with around 80% as singletons. V was shortened by 1 base and J by 3 bases, with 16 bases between the two germline ends. CDR3 size: 16 residues. The germline V gene encodes CDR1 SGHRS and CDR2 YFSETQ. Whole-study results and caveats: Accurate prediction of most subjects' HLA-A and HLA-B alleles from TCR beta sequences was reported. A later analysis reported that several of the most significant clusters appeared to be linked to common viral pathogens, among them Epstein-Barr virus. A prior analysis recorded that most TCR beta V segments were productive about 87% or about 30% of the time.

Notes on this clone: The antigen remains unidentified.

Sequenced: PBMCs. This TCR derives from a man aged 18 to 29 in good health and CMV-seropositive. V and J are TRBV5-1 and TRBJ2-5, with D perhaps TRBD1 (5 bases). The CDR3 DNA is TGCGCCAGCAGCTTGATCCCAGTCGCAGGGAAAGAGACCCAGTACTTC. This gives the protein CASSLIPVAGKETQYF.